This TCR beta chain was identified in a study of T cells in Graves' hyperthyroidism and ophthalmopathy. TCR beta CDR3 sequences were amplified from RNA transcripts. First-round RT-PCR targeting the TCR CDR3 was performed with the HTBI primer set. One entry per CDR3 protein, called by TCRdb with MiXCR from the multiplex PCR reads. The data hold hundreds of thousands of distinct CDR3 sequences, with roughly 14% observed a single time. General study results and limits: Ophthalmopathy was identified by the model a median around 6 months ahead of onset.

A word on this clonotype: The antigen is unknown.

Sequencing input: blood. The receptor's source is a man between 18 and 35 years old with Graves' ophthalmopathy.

CDR3 in DNA: TGTGCCAGCAGTTACTCAGCGGGGGGGCTCCTCCAAGAGACCCAGTACTTC. Its protein product is CASSYSAGGLLQETQYF. The genes are TRBV6-6 and TRBJ2-5, with 10 bases aligning to TRBD2. V lost 0 bases, J lost 1 base, and 5 bases stayed unmatched. The CDR3 consists of 17 residues. CDR1 is MNHNY, CDR2 SVGAGI, per germline (reference sequence).